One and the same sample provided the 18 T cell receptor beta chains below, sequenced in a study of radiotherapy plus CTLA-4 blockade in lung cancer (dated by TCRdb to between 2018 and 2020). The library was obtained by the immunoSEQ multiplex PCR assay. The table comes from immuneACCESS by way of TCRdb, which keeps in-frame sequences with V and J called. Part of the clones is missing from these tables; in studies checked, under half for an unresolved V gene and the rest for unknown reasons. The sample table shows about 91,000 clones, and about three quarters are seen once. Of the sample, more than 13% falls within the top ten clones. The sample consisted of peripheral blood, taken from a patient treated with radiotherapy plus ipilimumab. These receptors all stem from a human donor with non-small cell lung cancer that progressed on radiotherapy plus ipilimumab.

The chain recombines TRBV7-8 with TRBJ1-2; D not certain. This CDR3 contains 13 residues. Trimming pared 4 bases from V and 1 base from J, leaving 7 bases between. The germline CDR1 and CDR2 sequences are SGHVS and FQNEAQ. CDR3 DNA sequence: TGTGCCAGCAGCTCCCAGCTTAACTATGGCTACACCTTC. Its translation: CASSSQLNYGYTF. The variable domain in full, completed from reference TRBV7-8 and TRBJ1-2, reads GAGVSQSPRYKVAKRGQDVALRCDPISGHVSLFWYQQALGQGPEFLTYFQNEAQLDKSGLPSDRFFAERPEGSVSTLKIQRTQQEDSAVYLCASSSQLNYGYTFGSGTRLTVV.

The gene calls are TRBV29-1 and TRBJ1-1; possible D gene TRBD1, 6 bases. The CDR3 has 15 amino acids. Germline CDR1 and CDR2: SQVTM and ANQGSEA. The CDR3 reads CSSPAGEGMNTEAFF. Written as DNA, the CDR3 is TGCAGTTCCCCGGCAGGGGAGGGGATGAACACTGAAGCTTTCTTT.

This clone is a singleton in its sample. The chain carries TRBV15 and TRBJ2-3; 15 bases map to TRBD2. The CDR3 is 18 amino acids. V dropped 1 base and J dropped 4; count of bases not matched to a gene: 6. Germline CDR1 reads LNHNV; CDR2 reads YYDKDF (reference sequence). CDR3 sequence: CATSRVGLAGGTADTQYF. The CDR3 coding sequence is TGTGCCACCAGCAGAGTGGGACTAGCGGGAGGTACCGCAGATACGCAGTATTTT.

DNA of the CDR3: TGTGCCAGTAGTATCGACGGGAGGGCTGGCTACACCTTC. As protein: CASSIDGRAGYTF. This chain connects TRBV19 to TRBJ1-2; unclear D gene. With 3 bases removed from V and 7 bases from J, the gap between germline ends came to 12 bases. Germline CDR1 is LNHDA and CDR2 is SQIVND (reference sequence). This CDR3 spans 13 amino acids.

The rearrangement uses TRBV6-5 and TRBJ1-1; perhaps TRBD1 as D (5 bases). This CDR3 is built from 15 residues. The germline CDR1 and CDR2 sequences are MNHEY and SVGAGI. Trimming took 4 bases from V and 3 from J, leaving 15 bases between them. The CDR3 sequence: CASSSAGLGYTEAFF. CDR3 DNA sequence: TGTGCCAGCAGTTCGGCAGGGCTAGGGTACACTGAAGCTTTCTTT.

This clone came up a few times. CDR3 coding DNA: TGCGCCAGCAGCCAAGATCCTTACCAGATGAACACTGAAGCTTTCTTT. This sequence encodes CASSQDPYQMNTEAFF. The rearrangement joins TRBV4-1 to TRBJ1-1; D unresolved. Trimming cost V 0 bases and J 0 bases, with 11 bases left between them. Germline V lookup: CDR1 MGHRA, CDR2 YSYEKL. The CDR3 covers 16 residues.

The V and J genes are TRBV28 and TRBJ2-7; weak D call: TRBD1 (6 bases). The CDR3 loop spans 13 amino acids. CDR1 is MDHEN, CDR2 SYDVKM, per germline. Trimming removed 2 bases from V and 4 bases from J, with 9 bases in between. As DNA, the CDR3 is TGTGCCAGCAGTTTACCACAGGGTTACGAGCAGTACTTC. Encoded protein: CASSLPQGYEQYF.

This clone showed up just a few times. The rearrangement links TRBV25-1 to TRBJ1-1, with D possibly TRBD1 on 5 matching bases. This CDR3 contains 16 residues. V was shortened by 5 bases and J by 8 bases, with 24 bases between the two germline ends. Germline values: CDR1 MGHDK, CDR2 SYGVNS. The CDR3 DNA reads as TGTGCCAGCAGTCAACTGGGGGTATCGGATTCCTCCGAAGCTTTCTTT. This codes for CASSQLGVSDSSEAFF.

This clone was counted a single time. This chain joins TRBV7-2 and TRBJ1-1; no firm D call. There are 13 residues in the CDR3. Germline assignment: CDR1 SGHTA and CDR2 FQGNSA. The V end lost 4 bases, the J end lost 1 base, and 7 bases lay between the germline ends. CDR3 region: CASSSERNTEAFF. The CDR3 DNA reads TGTGCCAGCAGCTCAGAGCGGAACACTGAAGCTTTCTTT.

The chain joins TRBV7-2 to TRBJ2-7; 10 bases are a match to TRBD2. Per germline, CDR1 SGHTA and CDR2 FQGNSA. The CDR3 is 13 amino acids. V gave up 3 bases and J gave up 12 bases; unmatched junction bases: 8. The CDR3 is CASSLGPQREGYF. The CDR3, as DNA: TGTGCCAGCAGCTTGGGACCCCAGCGGGAGGGGTACTTC.

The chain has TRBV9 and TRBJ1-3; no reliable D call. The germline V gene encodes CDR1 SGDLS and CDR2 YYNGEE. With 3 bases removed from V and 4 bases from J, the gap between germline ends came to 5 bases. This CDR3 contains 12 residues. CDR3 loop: CASSAVGNTIYF. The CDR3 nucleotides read TGTGCCAGCAGCGCAGTCGGAAACACCATATATTTT.

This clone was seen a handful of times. This chain's CDR3 is CASSQDRTPNSPLHF. The CDR3 region has the DNA TGCGCCAGCAGCCAAGATAGGACCCCCAATTCACCCCTCCACTTT. The rearrangement joins TRBV4-1 to TRBJ1-6; D gene ambiguous. The CDR3 spans 15 residues. CDR1 and CDR2 from the germline V gene are MGHRA and YSYEKL. V lost 0 bases, J lost 7 bases, and 10 bases lay in between.

CDR3 DNA sequence: TGTGCCAGCAGCTTAGAGGGCACCGGGGAGCTGTTTTTT. Its translation is CASSLEGTGELFF. V usage is TRBV7-9 and J usage is TRBJ2-2; no definite D call. Germline-derived CDR1 and CDR2 are SEHNR and FQNEAQ (reference sequence). The CDR3 has 13 residues. The V end lost 1 base, the J end lost 4 bases, and 4 bases lay between the germline ends.

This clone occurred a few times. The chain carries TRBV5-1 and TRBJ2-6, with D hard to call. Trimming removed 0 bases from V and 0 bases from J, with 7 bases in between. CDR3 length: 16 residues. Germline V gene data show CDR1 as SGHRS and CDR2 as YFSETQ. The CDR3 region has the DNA TGCGCCAGCAGCTTGGGAGGAGTCTCTGGGGCCAACGTCCTGACTTTC. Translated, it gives CASSLGGVSGANVLTF.

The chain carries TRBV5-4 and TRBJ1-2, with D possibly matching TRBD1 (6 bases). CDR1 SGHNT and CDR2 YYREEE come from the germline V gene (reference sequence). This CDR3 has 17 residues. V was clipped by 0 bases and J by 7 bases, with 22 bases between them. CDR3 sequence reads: CASSLGRANRAAGGYTF. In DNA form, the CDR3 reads TGTGCCAGCAGCTTGGGGCGAGCCAACAGGGCGGCCGGTGGCTACACCTTC. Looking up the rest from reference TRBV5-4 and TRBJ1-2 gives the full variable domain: ETGVTQSPTHLIKTRGQQVTLRCSSQSGHNTVSWYQQALGQGPQFIFQYYREEENGRGNFPPRFSGLQFPNYSSELNVNALELDDSALYLCASSLGRANRAAGGYTFGSGTRLTVV.

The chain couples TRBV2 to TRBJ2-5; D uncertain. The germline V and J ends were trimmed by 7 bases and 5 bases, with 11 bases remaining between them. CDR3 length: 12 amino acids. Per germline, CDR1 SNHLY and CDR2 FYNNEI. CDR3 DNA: TGTGCCAGCAATTCGGACGGGGAGACCCAGTACTTC. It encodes CASNSDGETQYF.

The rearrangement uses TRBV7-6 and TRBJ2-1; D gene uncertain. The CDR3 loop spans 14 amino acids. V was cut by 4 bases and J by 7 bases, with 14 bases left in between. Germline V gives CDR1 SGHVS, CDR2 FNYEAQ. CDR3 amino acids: CASSSIVERNEQFF. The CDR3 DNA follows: TGTGCCAGCAGCTCCATCGTGGAGAGGAATGAGCAGTTCTTC.

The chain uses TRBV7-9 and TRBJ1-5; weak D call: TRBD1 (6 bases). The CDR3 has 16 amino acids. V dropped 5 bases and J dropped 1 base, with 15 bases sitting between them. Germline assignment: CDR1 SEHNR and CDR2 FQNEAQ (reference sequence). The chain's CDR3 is CASSASQGGSNQPQHF. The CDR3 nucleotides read TGTGCCAGCAGCGCCTCACAGGGCGGGAGCAATCAGCCCCAGCATTTT. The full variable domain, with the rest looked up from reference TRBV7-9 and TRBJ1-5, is DTGVSQNPRHKITKRGQNVTFRCDPISEHNRLYWYRQTLGQGPEFLTYFQNEAQLEKSRLLSDRFSAERPKGSFSTLEIQRTEQGDSAMYLCASSASQGGSNQPQHFGDGTRLSIL.